The present entry profiles one TCR beta chain with its context. The table came from immunoSEQ multiplex PCR; TCRdb's copy has only in-frame clones and leaves some out. Among roughly 2.2 million clones listed, approximately 95% were seen once. This sample is part of a study of shared clonotypes between healthy human individuals. About the study: Plates per donor: three CD4 naive, three CD4 memory, two CD8 naive, one CD8 memory.

Trimming stripped 6 bases from V and 8 bases from J, with 16 bases between. CDR1 and CDR2 from the germline V gene are SQVTM and ANQGSEA. The CDR3 consists of 12 residues. The CD4+ fraction was divided into a CD45RA+ naive subset and a CD45RA-negative memory subset. Sequenced sample: naive CD4+ T cells from PBMCs. Subset denoted: CD45RA+ positively selected. This chain connects TRBV29-1 to TRBJ1-1; D uncertain. The receptor comes from a man aged 18 to 29 in good health. Some clones in this sample may be carry-over from other donors' samples. In DNA, the CDR3 is TGCAGCGTCTCAGTGGTCCCGACGGAAGCTTTCTTT. Translating gives CSVSVVPTEAFF.